Shown below are 26 T cell receptor beta chains from a single sample sequenced in a study of T-cell memory formation after mild COVID-19. TCRdb redid the calling of the 5' RACE reads with MiXCR, one entry per CDR3 protein. The sample includes roughly 320,000 distinct CDR3 sequences, approximately 27% of them seen just once. The sequenced sample was PBMCs or a T cell subset sorted from them (not recorded which). The receptors were sampled from an adult woman who had mild COVID-19 (a few samples of this study predate the infection). Cell type and time point are not known.

This clonotype appeared a few times. V usage is TRBV12-3 or TRBV12-4 and J usage is TRBJ2-7; the match to TRBD2 covers 11 bases. There are 15 residues in the CDR3. V dropped 4 bases and J dropped 5; count of bases not matched to a gene: 7. The CDR3 nucleotides read TGTGCCAGCAGTTCAATAGCGGGAGGGTCCGACGAGCAGTACTTC. This encodes CASSSIAGGSDEQYF.

This clonotype was counted between two and nine times. This chain uses TRBV21-1 with TRBJ2-7; the table assigns TRBD1, which was not confirmed against the DNA. TRBV21-1 counts as a pseudogene. This CDR3 has 15 residues. This CDR3 is CASSKTQGPSYEQYF. DNA for the CDR3: TGTGCCAGCAGCAAAACCCAGGGGCCCTCCTACGAGCAGTACTTC.

Here the CDR3 reads CASSFPLGGYNEQFF. The CDR3 DNA reads as TGTGCCAGCAGTTTTCCACTAGGGGGCTACAATGAGCAGTTCTTC. The genes are TRBV12-3 or TRBV12-4 and TRBJ2-1, with D possibly being TRBD1 (6 bases). The CDR3 runs to 15 residues. Trimming shortened V by 3 bases and J by 3 bases, and 12 bases separated the two germline ends.

This chain connects TRBV10-3 to TRBJ2-3, with 15 nucleotides matching TRBD2. Losses at the gene ends were 6 bases for V and 4 bases for J; bases not matched to a gene: 5. CDR3 length: 16 residues. Germline assignment: CDR1 ENHRY and CDR2 SYGVKD. The CDR3 region is CAIRGGLAGGADTQYF. CDR3 sequence (DNA): TGTGCCATCAGAGGCGGACTAGCGGGAGGGGCAGATACGCAGTATTTT.

This clonotype showed up just a few times. The chain has TRBV7-9 and TRBJ2-7; the match to TRBD1 covers 9 bases. The CDR3 runs to 16 residues. The V gene's germline CDR1 is SEHNR and CDR2 FQNEAQ (reference sequence). The V segment lost 6 bases and the J segment 5 bases; nucleotides outside the gene matches: 14. The CDR3 DNA reads as TGTGCCAGCAGTCGAACTCTCGGGACAGGGTTCCACGAGCAGTACTTC. Its protein product is CASSRTLGTGFHEQYF.

The chain couples TRBV4-1 to TRBJ2-1; D is undetermined. CDR1 is MGHRA, CDR2 YSYEKL, per germline. Trimming cost V 2 bases and J 10 bases, with 9 bases left between them. CDR3 size: 12 residues. The CDR3 loop is CASSQTMIEQFF. The CDR3, as DNA: TGCGCCAGCAGCCAAACAATGATCGAGCAGTTCTTC.

This clonotype has a handful of counts. The chain has TRBV5-1 and TRBJ2-3; 7 bases fit TRBD2. The CDR3 extends over 14 amino acids. CDR1 is SGHRS, CDR2 YFSETQ, per germline. V was pared by 2 bases and J by 3 bases, with 3 bases of the junction left unmatched. The chain's CDR3 is CASSFQGGTDTQYF. In DNA, the CDR3 is TGCGCCAGCAGCTTCCAGGGAGGGACAGATACGCAGTATTTT. Full variable domain (missing parts from reference TRBV5-1 and TRBJ2-3): KAGVTQTPRYLIKTRGQQVTLSCSPISGHRSVSWYQQTPGQGLQFLFEYFSETQRNKGNFPGRFSGRQFSNSRSEMNVSTLELGDSALYLCASSFQGGTDTQYFGPGTRLTVL.

This rearrangement joins TRBV30 to TRBJ2-1, with unresolved D. Between the trimmed V and J ends, which lost 5 bases and 4 bases, there was a span of 15 bases. The CDR3 has 14 residues. Germline CDR1 reads GTSNPN; CDR2 reads SVGIG (reference sequence). DNA of the CDR3: TGTGCCTGGGCTCCGGGTCTGTTTTACAATGAGCAGTTCTTC. It codes for CAWAPGLFYNEQFF. The complete variable domain, with remaining parts taken from reference TRBV30 and TRBJ2-1, reads SQTIHQWPATLVQPVGSPLSLECTVEGTSNPNLYWYRQAAGRGLQLLFYSVGIGQISSEVPQNLSASRPQDRQFILSSKKLLLSDSGFYLCAWAPGLFYNEQFFGPGTRLTVL.

The CDR3 reads CAWSVYVEAFF. In nucleotides, the CDR3 is TGTGCCTGGAGTGTATACGTTGAAGCTTTCTTT. The V gene is TRBV30, the J gene TRBJ1-1; D not certain. This CDR3 has 11 amino acids. V was shortened by 0 bases and J by 7 bases, with 6 bases between the two germline ends. The germline V gene encodes CDR1 GTSNPN and CDR2 SVGIG (reference sequence).

The chain uses TRBV20-1 and TRBJ1-1; perhaps TRBD1 as D (5 bases). Trimming cost V 4 bases and J 1 base, with 13 bases left between them. Germline loops: CDR1 DFQATT, CDR2 SNEGSKA (reference sequence). The CDR3 sequence is 14 residues long. CDR3 sequence: CSATLGGANTEAFF. In DNA, the CDR3 is TGCAGTGCTACCCTGGGGGGAGCGAACACTGAAGCTTTCTTT.

This clonotype appeared a few times. The gene calls are TRBV20-1 and TRBJ1-1, with D possibly TRBD1 on 5 matching bases. Germline CDR1 is DFQATT and CDR2 is SNEGSKA (reference sequence). Trimming took 6 bases from V and 1 from J, leaving 15 bases between them. The CDR3 contains 14 residues. The CDR3 protein is CSATAGGGNTEAFF. For the CDR3, the DNA is TGCAGTGCGACGGCGGGGGGAGGGAACACTGAAGCTTTCTTT.

This clonotype was seen more than once but under ten times. The chain joins TRBV13 to TRBJ2-2, with TRBD2 matching 10 bases. With 5 bases clipped from V and 3 bases from J, the junction kept 12 bases outside the gene matches. Germline CDR1 reads PRHDT; CDR2 reads FYEKMQ (reference sequence). The CDR3 consists of 18 residues. The chain's CDR3 is CASSPGLADKRDTGELFF. The CDR3 bases are TGTGCCAGCAGCCCAGGACTAGCGGATAAGCGGGACACCGGGGAGCTGTTTTTT.

In nucleotides, the CDR3 is TGTGCCAGCACGGAGGGCTACAATCAGCCCCAGCATTTT. Its protein product is CASTEGYNQPQHF. The rearrangement uses TRBV7-9 and TRBJ1-5; unclear D gene. The CDR3 has 13 residues. Germline values: CDR1 SEHNR, CDR2 FQNEAQ (reference sequence). V was cut by 7 bases and J by 3 bases, with 10 bases left in between.

The V gene is TRBV10-3, the J gene TRBJ2-7; D is unclear. V lost 10 bases, J lost 3 bases, and 4 bases lay in between. CDR1 and CDR2 (germline): ENHRY, SYGVKD. This CDR3 has 9 amino acids. CDR3 nucleotides: TGTGCCACCTACTACGAGCAGTACTTC. Translation: CATYYEQYF.

The genes are TRBV11-1 and TRBJ2-7; maybe TRBD1 (6 bases). V was clipped by 4 bases and J by 5 bases, with 27 bases between them. The CDR3 is made up of 18 amino acids. From germline, CDR1 is SGHAT and CDR2 FQDESV (reference sequence). The CDR3 DNA reads as TGTGCCAGCAGCTCCACACGCCACGGGAACCGGGACATGAACGAGCAGTACTTC. Its protein is CASSSTRHGNRDMNEQYF. The variable domain in full, completed from reference TRBV11-1 and TRBJ2-7, reads EAEVAQSPRYKITEKSQAVAFWCDPISGHATLYWYRQILGQGPELLVQFQDESVVDDSQLPKDRFSAERLKGVDSTLKIQPAELGDSAMYLCASSSTRHGNRDMNEQYFGPGTRLTVT.

The rearrangement links TRBV2 to TRBJ2-7; 8 bases align to TRBD1. This CDR3 comprises 16 residues. Germline V gene sequence: CDR1 SNHLY, CDR2 FYNNEI. The trim removed 5 bases at V and 0 bases at J, leaving 9 bases unmatched. This CDR3 is CASSYTWTGSSYEQYF. The CDR3 DNA sequence: TGTGCCAGCAGTTATACTTGGACAGGGAGCTCCTACGAGCAGTACTTC.

This clonotype was observed many times. The chain combines TRBV7-3 with TRBJ1-2, with D possibly being TRBD1 (5 bases). V was cut by 0 bases and J by 8 bases, with 16 bases left in between. From germline, CDR1 is SGHTA and CDR2 FQGTGA. The CDR3 runs to 15 residues. Here the CDR3 reads CASSLTGTEVHGYTF. In DNA form, the CDR3 reads TGTGCCAGCAGCTTAACAGGGACGGAAGTCCACGGCTACACCTTC. Looking up the rest from reference TRBV7-3 and TRBJ1-2 gives the full variable domain: GAGVSQTPSNKVTEKGKYVELRCDPISGHTALYWYRQSLGQGPEFLIYFQGTGAADDSGLPNDRFFAVRPEGSVSTLKIQRTERGDSAVYLCASSLTGTEVHGYTFGSGTRLTVV.

This clonotype occurred many times. DNA of the CDR3: TGTGCCAGCAGATCACTACAGGGCAATCAGCCCCAGCATTTT. It encodes CASRSLQGNQPQHF. This rearrangement joins TRBV6-2 or TRBV6-3 to TRBJ1-5; weak D call: TRBD1 (5 bases). Trimming removed 6 bases from V and 2 bases from J, with 11 bases in between. CDR1 MNHEY and CDR2 SVGEGT come from the germline V gene. This CDR3 has 14 amino acids.

The chain combines TRBV7-2 with TRBJ2-3; unclear D gene. The CDR3 runs to 14 residues. Per the germline V gene, CDR1 is SGHTA and CDR2 is FQGNSA. V shed 5 bases and J shed 5 bases, with 14 bases lying between them. Here the CDR3 DNA reads TGTGCCAGCAGCCTAGGACGAGCCCGAGATACGCAGTATTTT. Protein sequence: CASSLGRARDTQYF.

Only a few counts were recorded for this clonotype. The rearrangement joins TRBV7-3 to TRBJ2-3; D gene unclear. V lost 4 bases to trimming and J lost 0 bases, with 8 bases between them. This CDR3 comprises 14 residues. CDR1 and CDR2 from the germline V gene are SGHTA and FQGTGA. For the CDR3, the DNA is TGTGCCAGCAGCTCTAGAATTAGCACAGATACGCAGTATTTT. It is translated as CASSSRISTDTQYF.

The rearrangement links TRBV5-1 to TRBJ1-4; tentatively, D is TRBD1 (5 bases). Per germline, CDR1 SGHRS and CDR2 YFSETQ. V was trimmed by 5 bases and J by 5 bases, leaving 16 bases between them. The CDR3 runs 15 residues. The CDR3 sequence: CASRKGTLLNEKLFF. CDR3 nucleotides: TGCGCCAGCAGGAAGGGGACCTTATTAAATGAAAAACTGTTTTTT.

In its sample, this clonotype was seen a few times. The CDR3 DNA sequence: TGTGCCAGCAGATCTCCGGGGAGCGGGAGGTTTGAGCAGTACTTC. This gives the protein CASRSPGSGRFEQYF. The rearrangement joins TRBV6-2 or TRBV6-3 to TRBJ2-7, with TRBD2 matching 9 bases. Trimming at V came to 6 bases and at J to 7 bases, leaving 13 bases not matched to a gene. The CDR3 is 15 residues long. Germline loops: CDR1 MNHEY, CDR2 SVGEGT.

The CDR3 protein is CASRAALTTYEQYF. CDR3 DNA: TGTGCCAGCAGAGCGGCTCTAACGACCTACGAGCAGTACTTC. The rearrangement joins TRBV2 to TRBJ2-7, with TRBD2 as a possible D gene (5 bases). The ends were cut back, 6 bases at V and 2 bases at J, with 14 bases in the middle. The CDR3 is 14 residues long. Germline V gene data show CDR1 as SNHLY and CDR2 as FYNNEI.

This clonotype appeared a few times. The chain carries TRBV10-3 and TRBJ2-6, with D unclear. Germline V gives CDR1 ENHRY, CDR2 SYGVKD. This CDR3 has 15 amino acids. The V end lost 10 bases, the J end lost 0 bases, and 13 bases lay between the germline ends. CDR3 residues: CATMDVNSGANVLTF. CDR3 bases: TGTGCCACGATGGACGTCAACTCTGGGGCCAACGTCCTGACTTTC.

This clonotype has more than one count but fewer than ten. This chain links TRBV19 with TRBJ2-3; TRBD1 matches at 8 bases. This CDR3 is built from 16 residues. CDR1 is LNHDA, CDR2 SQIVND, per germline (reference sequence). The V gene end was trimmed by 6 bases and the J gene end by 6 bases; junction bases not matched to a gene: 14. The CDR3 DNA reads TGTGCCAGTAGCCACTCCAGGGGGCAGAGGGTGGATACGCAGTATTTT. Protein: CASSHSRGQRVDTQYF.

The genes are TRBV2 and TRBJ1-2; D is undetermined. The CDR3 has 13 residues. The V gene's germline CDR1 is SNHLY and CDR2 FYNNEI. Trimming pared 8 bases from V and 2 bases from J, leaving 12 bases between. The CDR3 protein is CASRAAENYGYTF. The CDR3 DNA follows: TGTGCCAGCCGAGCGGCGGAAAACTATGGCTACACCTTC.